One TCR beta chain is described in this entry. These data belong to a study of blood T cell repertoires in COVID-19. Looking at the study overall: Whether acute or convalescent, the COVID-19 samples came from the United States, Italy and Spain. From T cells, B-cell-depleted T cells, or PBMCs came the material, which was cDNA or gDNA.

The CDR3 is 12 residues long. Germline CDR1 and CDR2: SGHRS and YFSETQ. J was trimmed by 14 bases and V by 0 bases; bases with no gene match: 1. Original methodology: Cell counts per sample came from amplifying reference gene primers. TCRdb's copy holds only in-frame clones and misses some; the assay was immunoSEQ multiplex PCR. From that table come the V and J calls and clone size; the DNA was used to work out D and trimming. The data show under 70,000 clones, about 91% seen once. This rearrangement joins TRBV5-1 to TRBJ1-6; TRBD1 matches at 8 bases. The specimen was peripheral blood. The clonotype was recovered from a woman aged 65 to 85 with acute or convalescent COVID-19. CDR3 sequence (DNA): TGCGCCAGCAGCTTGGAGACAGGGGCCCTCCACTTT. Amino acids: CASSLETGALHF. Full variable domain (missing parts from reference TRBV5-1 and TRBJ1-6): KAGVTQTPRYLIKTRGQQVTLSCSPISGHRSVSWYQQTPGQGLQFLFEYFSETQRNKGNFPGRFSGRQFSNSRSEMNVSTLELGDSALYLCASSLETGALHFGNGTRLTVT.